This TCR beta chain was retrieved from a study of blood T cell repertoires in COVID-19. The CDR3 has 12 amino acids. CDR1 is MNHEY and CDR2 is SVGAGI in the germline V gene. The V gene end was trimmed by 6 bases and the J gene end by 9 bases; junction bases not matched to a gene: 2. This clone has only a few counts. The data were produced by immunoSEQ multiplex PCR, yet TCRdb's version contains in-frame clones alone and is incomplete. Of around 300,000 clones in the sample, over 75% are singletons; the top ten hold approximately 1%. The genes are TRBV6-5 and TRBJ1-6; 7 bases are a match to TRBD1. This clonotype was obtained from a woman aged 25 to 39 who had recovered from COVID-19. Sequenced input: PBMCs or T cells enriched from blood (not recorded which). CDR3: CASRGQTSPLHF. As DNA, the CDR3 is TGTGCCAGCAGGGGACAGACTTCACCCCTCCACTTT.